What follows describes a single T cell receptor (beta chain). Its antigen specificity is not known. No much larger clone is present one base from it, and per-base qualities are unavailable. The source of the sample is a study of shared clonotypes between healthy human individuals (dated by TCRdb to about 2020). In the study overall: The cohort included a few men and two women between 18 and 49 years of age. For each donor, three plates each were used for CD4 naive and CD4 memory, two plates were used for CD8 naive, and one plate was used for CD8 memory. Between about 0.9 and 8.9 billion PBMCs per donor were obtained by leukapheresis. To estimate repertoire size and how much clonotype sharing occurs between individuals, the study deeply sequenced the blood TCR repertoires of five or six healthy adults. To increase sequencing depth and limit assay-specific biases, different laboratories used diverse techniques to prepare libraries and sequence TCR repertoires. General study outcomes and caveats: Clonotypes shared by all four sorted-subset donors showed higher generation probabilities than non-shared clonotypes. The small number of donors limited the genetic and exposure-history diversity represented. About 5% of naive CD4, roughly 3.6% of naive CD8, around 2.3% of memory CD4, and less than 0.45% of memory CD8 clonotypes were shared across several donors. Sampling was limited to blood, and TCR repertoires in tissue likely differ from TCR repertoires in blood. Incomplete sequencing was indicated by rarefaction of sorted-subset datasets, despite the large sequencing depth. Estimated clonotype richness was generally larger for naive than for memory subsets. Pairwise subsampling led to the expectation that sequencing depth would affect the degree of clonotype sharing among donors.

Using the deep immunoSEQ assay, multiplex PCR amplified TCR CDR3 regions from genomic DNA. Extracted genomic DNA from each cell subset was spread evenly across all wells of several immunoSEQ 96-well plates, with each plate serving as a replicate. For sorted subsets, approximately 210 ng genomic DNA, equal to 25,000 to 35,000 T cell genomes, was loaded into each replicate PCR. The purified libraries were quantified using a Qubit 3.0 fluorometer, sized with a Bioanalyzer 2100, and then quantified again using the KAPA Library Quantification kit. Every immunoSEQ 96-well plate was sequenced on a separate single-read 150-cycle Illumina NextSeq 550 flow cell. The authors processed their data as follows. Because the immunoSEQ output included only junctional sequences and no quality scores, the filtering could not be the same as the filtering used for full-length reads. Sequences were annotated with PyIR, a Python wrapper for IgBLAST v1.9, and V/J genes and CDR3 were assigned using IMGT germline references. Any read was removed if the V/J assignment was weak (E-value above 1e-6), the CDR3 was missing, or the read contained stop codons, out-of-frame junctions, or ambiguous translated residues. A V3J clonotype was defined by an identical inferred V gene, J gene, and CDR3 amino acid sequence. Percentage overlap between repertoires was computed as shared unique clonotypes divided by the size of the smaller repertoire. Repertoire richness was assessed with RTK rarefaction, the Chao1 estimator, and Recon v2.1 estimates of unobserved clonotypes. Generation probabilities were computed with OLGA for all TCRbeta clonotypes obtained by the gDNA method from several donors. TCRdb took this table from immuneACCESS and kept in-frame rearrangements with V and J called. Such tables lack part of the clones; where checked against another copy, unresolved V genes explain under half of the gap, and the rest is unexplained. For V, J and clone size, that table is used; D and trimming come from the DNA. This sample gives 2,500,000 or so clones in total; 80% to 95% of them show up just once. The leading ten clones occupy approximately 0.35% of the sample.

Healthy HIV-negative adults with no recently reported acute infections or vaccinations were included as donors. Every donor was a Caucasian adult residing in Nashville, Tennessee, USA. CD4+ T cells were enriched by magnetic negative selection; naive cells were then positively selected on CD45RA, and the negative fraction formed the memory subset. After blood collection by leukapheresis, PBMCs were isolated using Ficoll-Histopaque density gradient centrifugation and then cryopreserved in the vapor phase of liquid nitrogen. Purity and quantity of every magnetically sorted T cell population were checked by analytical flow cytometry. Genomic DNA was isolated from every sorted fraction and measured by UV absorbance on a Nanodrop 2000c. V is shortened by 0 bases, J by 2 bases, and the region joining them spans 8 bases. The CDR3 sequence holds 14 residues, the cysteine and phenylalanine included. Only the CDR3 region is kept as DNA, spanning 42 bases read in frame from base 1. CDR1 and CDR2 were assigned from the germline V gene as SGHTA and FQGNSA.

This receptor was taken from a man aged 18 to 30 in good health. Some clones in this sample may be carry-over from other donors' samples. This receptor chain uses TRBV7-2 and TRBJ2-7, with the D gene too uncertain to name. The sample consisted of naive CD4+ T cells from PBMCs. In the paper's terms, the cell subset or site label means: CD45RA+ positively selected. The nucleotides read TGTGCCAGCAGCTTAGCGCCCGAACCCTACGAGCAGTACTTC. This sequence encodes CASSLAPEPYEQYF.